The entry that follows covers one T cell receptor (beta chain) sequence. The antigen it binds to is not known. No quality values exist for individual bases; no much larger clone is one base distant. This sample is drawn from a study of cytomegalovirus exposure and HLA in healthy donors (TCRdb year 2017). At the level of the whole study: According to an earlier analysis of several hundred of the donors, 150 million to 200 million T cells yielded approximately 120 million unique TCR beta sequences and about 300 Gb of sequence data. Four or five DR-DQ haplotypes were handled as single units for association and clustering because linkage in the cohort was strong. Every repertoire in the discovery cohort had been generated on one and the same sequencing platform. Among around 400 genotyped donors of the cohort, an average of around 240,000 unique TCR beta nucleotide sequences was sequenced per donor, of which about 18% were non-productive. A separate validation cohort of roughly 130 different subjects was used in addition to the roughly 670-subject first cohort. The study was designed to test whether signatures of past pathogen exposure could be identified by cataloging public T cell receptors. Rather than using new phenotypic data, the later analysis identified candidate immune exposures from TCR beta sequences and from how often those sequences occurred across donors. High-throughput TCR immunosequencing, statistical association of individual TCRs with disease status, and machine learning were combined to predict cytomegalovirus infection status. Typing coverage differed by locus: A, B, C, DRB1 and DQB1 were typed in about 629-630 donors, DQA1 in about 550, DPA1 in roughly 590, and DPB1 in 450 to 490. An early release covering more than 500 HLA-typed donors comprised roughly 300 gigabases of sequencing data and approximately 80 million unique TCR sequences. The study profiled the T cell repertoires of 500 to 800 subjects by immunosequencing and related them to cytomegalovirus serostatus. A later analysis re-analyzed previously published TCR beta repertoires from 550 to 700 donors and added high-resolution HLA genotyping to study TCR occurrence patterns. Among the roughly 380 genotyped donors, around 81% belonged to the genetic ancestry cluster associated with self-reported Caucasian donors. A later genetic analysis took genome-wide SNP genotypes for about three fifths of the roughly 670 donors and used that subset as a discovery cohort. An earlier analysis of about 600 of the donors used high-throughput TCR beta sequencing to judge whether each TCR beta V gene segment behaved as functional or pseudogenic. Alongside the repertoire data, information on donor age, sex, ethnicity and CMV serostatus was compiled. HLA typing included class I and class II loci at four-digit resolution.

Results and caveats for the whole study, not just this receptor: Broadly in line with IMGT annotations, most TCR beta V segments showed up in productive rearrangements about 90% or about 30% of the time in an earlier analysis of several hundred of the donors. In a later genetic analysis, a missense DCLRE1C variant was associated with V-gene and J-gene trimming of TCR beta chains, and the association was replicated in an independent cohort. A cluster of highly shared sequence variants was judged likely to represent a technical artifact of the sequencing pipeline. In a later analysis, several top co-occurrence clusters were reported to appear linked to parvovirus B19, influenza, CMV and Epstein-Barr virus. The study listed 164 TCR beta chains as associated with cytomegalovirus. A further reported finding was that TCR beta sequences accurately predicted the HLA-A and HLA-B alleles for most subjects in the first cohort. CMV serostatus was the only immune exposure information available for the cohort. In a later analysis, TCR association rates were found to vary across HLA loci, with the most associated TCRs seen for DRB1 alleles and the fewest for HLA-C alleles. In this cohort, only TCR beta chains were sequenced, and detectable features were limited by the absence of alpha or paired-chain data. The authors suggested that the approach could potentially be extended to other disease states and immunological phenotypes. In a later analysis, most CMV-associated TCR beta chains were found to appear HLA-restricted, with HLA associations seemingly driven largely by CMV exposure. About 15 rarely observed V segments, including chromosome 9 orphons, were excluded from the earlier analysis of several hundred of the donors because counts were too low. When HLA alleles, especially DR and DQ, strongly co-occurred, attributing TCR associations to individual alleles was difficult. Specific HLA alleles were associated with 18,000 or so TCR beta sequences at a false discovery rate of 0.05 in a later analysis. Presence/absence analyses assumed roughly uniform sequencing depth across donors, an assumption that may not hold. Because HLA typing was missing for some donors at each locus, association tests included only the typed subset. Across donors, most TCR sequences were observed very rarely, whereas some public TCRs were present in many individuals. Correlated functional status among segregating V segments might reflect linkage disequilibrium, but an unknown experimental factor could not be ruled out. According to a later genetic analysis, donors in an Asian-associated ancestry cluster had fewer N-insertions in productive TCRs than the roughly 700-donor mean. The classifier was reported to diagnose cytomegalovirus status with high specificity and sensitivity in both the original and validation cohorts. In a later analysis, HLA-associated TCR beta chains showed more clonal expansion and lower generation probabilities than non-associated chains that were equally common. A few of the identified cytomegalovirus-associated TCR beta chains were confirmed in vitro to be specific for cytomegalovirus antigens.

The cohort comprised around 690 healthy bone marrow donors. At the time of sampling, all cohort members were nominally healthy, though unrecorded immune exposures were likely present. The donor tested CMV seronegative and was one of the 352 seronegative cohort members. A peripheral blood sample was collected from each donor, and TCR beta sequencing was performed on peripheral blood mononuclear cells. Genomic DNA was extracted from the blood cell samples with the Qiagen DNeasy Blood Extraction Kit. Libraries were made using the immunoSEQ multiplex PCR assay. For the multiplex PCR, a mixture combining 60 forward primers for TCR Vbeta segments and 13 reverse primers for TCR Jbeta segments was used. The CDR3 region of rearranged TCR beta genes was amplified from genomic DNA by a multiplex PCR assay. On the Illumina HiSeq System, the amplified TCR beta libraries were sequenced as 87-base-pair reads. The paper's data handling went like this. A later analysis tallied roughly 80 million unique TCR beta chains across the 666 repertoires, and about 10 million of those chains were shared by two or more donors. To remove PCR and sequencing errors, raw reads were error-corrected and collapsed into unique sequences using a nearest-neighbor algorithm that merged closely related sequences. V, D and J gene segments were assigned by aligning CDR3 sequences to IMGT reference sequences. Each retained sequence needed at least a six-nucleotide match to both a V gene segment and a J gene segment. Rearrangements were classified as productive when the CDR3 lacked stop codons and remained in frame with V and J, and all other rearrangements were classified as non-productive. Following IMGT convention, CDR3 was defined as the stretch from the second conserved V-encoded cysteine up to the conserved J-encoded phenylalanine. In an earlier analysis of more than 550 of the donors, sequences lacking an unambiguous match to a single V gene segment were excluded. In an earlier analysis of roughly 600 of the donors, a V segment was called functional when productive rearrangements were above 56.7%, and segregating when the standard deviation between donors exceeded 5%. A statistical classification framework was built for diagnosing cytomegalovirus status from the catalog of TCR beta chain sequences. In a later analysis, V and J genes were assigned by comparing TCR nucleotide sequences against IMGT/GENE-DB human TR gene sequences. A later analysis assigned CDR3 sequences and most-parsimonious VDJ recombination scenarios with the TCRdist pipeline. In a later analysis, each TCR beta chain was defined by its CDR3 amino acid sequence together with its V-gene family, and reads lacking a unique V-gene family were excluded. In a later analysis, around 600 highly shared, low-generation-probability nucleotide sequences were removed to address suspected cross-contamination and a sequencing artifact. In a later analysis, a clonal expansion index for each public chain was calculated from normalized within-repertoire ranks of inferred template counts. In a later analysis, generation probabilities were computed with a VDJ recombination model fitted to out-of-frame rearrangements, and the resulting probabilities were checked against IGoR. A later analysis scored TCR-TCR, TCR-HLA and TCR-CMV co-occurrence with hypergeometric tests, applying a repertoire-size bias correction to TCR pairs. False discovery rates were estimated in a later analysis by permuting HLA or CMV assignments 20 times. In a later analysis, co-occurring TCRs were grouped with DBSCAN, and TCRdist sequence similarity was added when clustering was performed within HLA-allele-positive subsets. Co-occurrence clustering excluded repertoires with fewer than 30,000 or more than 120,000 public chains, plus five with anomalous nucleotide sharing. The clones in this table, taken by TCRdb from immuneACCESS, are in-frame only. Not every clone is retained; where verified, under half of the shortfall comes from an unresolved V gene, and the cause of the rest is unknown. V and J calls and clone size are given by that table; D and trimming were obtained from the DNA. This sample has 150,000 to 200,000 clones in its table, and roughly 80% of those were observed once. Roughly 3% of the sample rests with the top ten.

This receptor was obtained from a female donor in good health and CMV-seronegative. The sequenced sample consisted of PBMCs.

CDR3 reads: CASSLALAGDADTQYF. The DNA reads as follows: TGCGCCAGCAGCTTGGCCCTAGCGGGAGACGCAGATACGCAGTATTTT. The chain couples TRBV5-1 to TRBJ2-3, and 10 junction bases match TRBD2. Clipping removes 0 bases from V and 4 bases from J, with 5 as the unmatched junction base count. The CDR3, cysteine through phenylalanine, is 16 amino acids long. Here the CDR3 DNA is all that survives: 48 bases in frame from base 1. CDR1 SGHRS and CDR2 YFSETQ were looked up in the germline V gene.